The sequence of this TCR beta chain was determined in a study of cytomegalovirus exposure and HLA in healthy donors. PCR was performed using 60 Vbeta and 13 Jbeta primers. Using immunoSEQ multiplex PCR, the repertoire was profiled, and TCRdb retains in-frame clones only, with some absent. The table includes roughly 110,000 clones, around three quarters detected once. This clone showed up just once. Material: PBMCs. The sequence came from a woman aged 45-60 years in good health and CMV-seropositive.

CDR3 sequence (DNA): TGCGCCAGCAGCGCGGGACAGGGAACCTACGAGCAGTACTTC. It is translated as CASSAGQGTYEQYF. The chain joins TRBV5-1 to TRBJ2-7; 9 bases are a match to TRBD1. The CDR3 contains 14 residues. Looked up from germline, CDR1 is SGHRS and CDR2 is YFSETQ. After removal of 4 bases from V and 2 bases from J, the junction contained 4 bases not matched to a gene.